Following are 31 T cell receptor beta chains from one sample sequenced in a study of shared clonotypes between healthy human individuals. The repertoire was sequenced with immunoSEQ multiplex PCR; TCRdb's copy has only in-frame clones and lacks some. The data hold over 800,000 clones, with 92% observed a single time. Naive CD8 cells were CD45RO-negative, positively selected for CCR7, excluding terminally differentiated effector memory CD45RA+ cells. Sequencing was carried out using naive CD8+ T cells sorted from blood. These TCRs come from a man aged 25 to 45 in good health.

The CDR3 sequence: CASSRDRENTEAFF. Here the CDR3 DNA reads TGTGCCAGCAGCCGGGACAGAGAAAACACTGAAGCTTTCTTT. The chain couples TRBV28 to TRBJ1-1; 7 nucleotides match TRBD1. CDR1 MDHEN and CDR2 SYDVKM come from the germline V gene. J was trimmed by 2 bases and V by 6 bases; bases with no gene match: 6. This CDR3 contains 14 residues.

The rearrangement joins TRBV7-8 to TRBJ2-7, with D maybe TRBD2 (6 bases). The V gene lost 5 bases and the J gene lost 3 bases, with 17 bases spanning the gap. The CDR3 is made up of 15 amino acids. From germline, CDR1 is SGHVS and CDR2 FQNEAQ. CDR3 coding DNA: TGTGCCAGCAGCCAGATCTGGGGGGAGCTCTACGAGCAGTACTTC. Its protein product is CASSQIWGELYEQYF. The variable domain in full, completed from reference TRBV7-8 and TRBJ2-7, reads GAGVSQSPRYKVAKRGQDVALRCDPISGHVSLFWYQQALGQGPEFLTYFQNEAQLDKSGLPSDRFFAERPEGSVSTLKIQRTQQEDSAVYLCASSQIWGELYEQYFGPGTRLTVT.

The chain links TRBV4-1 to TRBJ2-1; 9 bases agree with TRBD1. From germline, CDR1 is MGHRA and CDR2 YSYEKL. The CDR3 contains 15 residues. Germline trimming cut 0 bases from V and 3 bases from J; bases unmatched to any gene: 0. Here the CDR3 reads CASSQEDRGYNEQFF. In DNA form, the CDR3 reads TGCGCCAGCAGCCAAGAGGACAGGGGCTACAATGAGCAGTTCTTC.

The chain uses TRBV9 and TRBJ2-1; TRBD2 matches at 8 bases. V shed 5 bases, J shed 0 bases, and the junction held 4 bases outside the gene matches. CDR3 length: 15 residues. Germline CDR1 and CDR2: SGDLS and YYNGEE. CDR3 sequence: CASSSGTSSYNEQFF. The CDR3, as DNA: TGTGCCAGCAGTTCCGGGACTAGCTCCTACAATGAGCAGTTCTTC.

The chain is built from TRBV10-2 and TRBJ1-2; 7 positions match TRBD1. There are 17 residues in the CDR3. Germline-derived CDR1 and CDR2 are WSHSY and SAAADI. Unmatched junction bases numbered 14, after V lost 3 bases and J lost 4 bases. The CDR3 region is CASSDQTGSPYFYGYTF. Here the CDR3 DNA reads TGCGCCAGCAGTGATCAGACAGGGTCGCCTTATTTCTATGGCTACACCTTC.

The rearrangement joins TRBV27 to TRBJ2-4; 16 bases agree with TRBD2. CDR3 length equals 19 residues. CDR1 is MNHEY and CDR2 is SMNVEV in the germline V gene (reference sequence). Losses at the gene ends were 4 bases for V and 2 bases for J; bases not matched to a gene: 8. Written as DNA, the CDR3 is TGTGCCAGCAGTTCCCTGGGACTAGCGGGAGGGATCTCCAAAAACATTCAGTACTTC. The encoded protein is CASSSLGLAGGISKNIQYF.

This clone came up once. The rearrangement links TRBV10-3 to TRBJ2-2; tentative D call: TRBD1 (6 bases). V lost 3 bases and J lost 6, with 14 bases in between. Germline CDR1 is ENHRY and CDR2 is SYGVKD. This CDR3 is built from 15 residues. Here the CDR3 DNA reads TGTGCCATCAGTGAAGGGGGTCCCCGGTCCGGGGAGCTGTTTTTT. Protein sequence: CAISEGGPRSGELFF.

The chain employs TRBV14 and TRBJ2-1; the match to TRBD2 covers 9 bases. This CDR3 spans 14 amino acids. V was clipped by 4 bases and J by 9 bases; unmatched bases: 7. The germline V gene encodes CDR1 SGHDN and CDR2 FVKESK. The CDR3, as DNA: TGTGCCAGCAGCCCTTTCGGCGGGGGGGGTGAGCAGTTCTTC. Its translation: CASSPFGGGGEQFF.

The chain is built from TRBV30 and TRBJ2-4; tentatively, D is TRBD2 (5 bases). Germline values: CDR1 GTSNPN, CDR2 SVGIG (reference sequence). This CDR3 has 16 residues. V lost 3 bases and J 2 bases, leaving 17 bases between the germline ends. CDR3 coding DNA: TGTGCCTGGAGAACTCCGGGGAGTCATCCCAAAAACATTCAGTACTTC. Translating it yields CAWRTPGSHPKNIQYF.

This chain joins TRBV6-5 and TRBJ2-1, with D hard to call. Per germline, CDR1 MNHEY and CDR2 SVGAGI. The CDR3 runs 12 residues. V was cut by 4 bases and J by 7 bases, with 8 bases left in between. CDR3: CASSSDGNEQFF. For the CDR3, the DNA is TGTGCCAGCAGTTCCGACGGGAATGAGCAGTTCTTC.

The genes are TRBV19 and TRBJ1-5, with D maybe TRBD1 (6 bases). Germline CDR1 LNHDA, CDR2 SQIVND (reference sequence). CDR3 length: 17 amino acids. Trimming took off 3 bases at V and 6 bases at J, with 21 bases between the two ends. CDR3 in DNA: TGTGCCAGTAGTATTGAGACAGGACCGGAGGTTGGTCAGCCCCAGCATTTT. Translated, it gives CASSIETGPEVGQPQHF.

V is TRBV6-4 and J is TRBJ2-5; 7 bases fit TRBD2. The germline V gene encodes CDR1 MRHNA and CDR2 SNTAGT. The length of the CDR3 is 15 residues. The ends lost 4 bases at V and 5 bases at J; junction bases unmatched: 10. The CDR3 nucleotides are TGTGCCAGCAGTGTAATAGCGGGTCTGGGGGAGACCCAGTACTTC. It codes for CASSVIAGLGETQYF.

The chain employs TRBV11-2 and TRBJ2-7; D ambiguous. Trimming stripped 5 bases from V and 4 bases from J, with 9 bases between. This CDR3 spans 12 amino acids. Germline V gene lookup returns CDR1 SGHAT and CDR2 FQNNGV. This CDR3 reads CASSPDAYEQYF. The CDR3 DNA follows: TGTGCCAGCAGCCCGGATGCGTACGAGCAGTACTTC.

The chain recombines TRBV5-1 with TRBJ2-7, with D maybe TRBD2 (5 bases). V was pared by 5 bases and J by 3 bases, with 12 bases between. From germline, CDR1 is SGHRS and CDR2 YFSETQ. This CDR3 is 13 amino acids long. The CDR3 DNA is TGCGCCAGCAGGGTTAGCGAATTCTACGAGCAGTACTTC. It codes for CASRVSEFYEQYF.

The V gene is TRBV18, the J gene TRBJ2-7; D may be TRBD1 (6 bases). The CDR3 loop spans 14 amino acids. CDR1 is KGHSH, CDR2 LQKENI, per germline. Between the trimmed V and J ends, which lost 2 bases and 2 bases, there was a span of 10 bases. The CDR3 DNA is TGTGCCAGCTCACCAGGGACATCAGCCTACGAGCAGTACTTC. It codes for CASSPGTSAYEQYF.

The V and J genes are TRBV7-9 and TRBJ2-7; tentative D call: TRBD2 (5 bases). CDR3 length: 15 residues. CDR1 and CDR2 (germline): SEHNR, FQNEAQ (reference sequence). Trimming removed 4 bases from V and 0 bases from J, with 13 bases in between. Here the CDR3 reads CASSSPEGSSYEQYF. In nucleotides, the CDR3 is TGTGCCAGCAGCTCCCCCGAGGGTTCCTCCTACGAGCAGTACTTC.

The V gene is TRBV7-9, the J gene TRBJ2-7, with 11 bases aligning to TRBD2. This CDR3 is built from 15 residues. V shed 4 bases and J 7 bases; nucleotides not matched to a gene: 9. The germline CDR1 and CDR2 sequences are SEHNR and FQNEAQ (reference sequence). CDR3 residues: CASSSDGTSGREQYF. CDR3 nucleotide sequence: TGTGCCAGCAGCTCCGACGGGACTAGCGGAAGGGAGCAGTACTTC.

V and J are TRBV28 and TRBJ1-5; possible D gene TRBD1, 5 bases. The germline V gene has CDR1 MDHEN and CDR2 SYDVKM. CDR3 length: 14 residues. The ends were cut back, 3 bases at V and 4 bases at J, with 10 bases in the middle. The CDR3 loop is CASSFEGTNQPQHF. The DNA for the CDR3 is TGTGCCAGCAGTTTTGAAGGGACGAATCAGCCCCAGCATTTT.

This clone was found a few times. The rearrangement uses TRBV18 and TRBJ1-5; 7 bases agree with TRBD1. The CDR3 runs 13 residues. V gave up 10 bases and J gave up 4 bases; unmatched junction bases: 7. Germline assignment: CDR1 KGHSH and CDR2 LQKENI. CDR3 residues: CATSGQTNQPQHF. The CDR3 bases are TGTGCCACCTCGGGACAGACTAATCAGCCCCAGCATTTT.

J is TRBJ2-1 and V is TRBV4-1; D is uncertain. This CDR3 contains 13 residues. V lost 4 bases and J lost 9, with 13 bases in between. Germline CDR1 is MGHRA and CDR2 is YSYEKL. Written as DNA, the CDR3 is TGCGCCAGCAGCCGAACCCTCGGCAGTGAGCAGTTCTTC. As protein: CASSRTLGSEQFF.

This clone has more than one count but fewer than ten. This chain uses TRBV19 with TRBJ1-2; D call uncertain. Germline-derived CDR1 and CDR2 are LNHDA and SQIVND (reference sequence). This CDR3 region has 13 residues. The V and J ends lost 6 bases and 2 bases respectively, with 10 bases between them. This CDR3 reads CASRTSQNYGYTF. For the CDR3, the DNA is TGTGCCAGTAGGACGAGCCAAAACTATGGCTACACCTTC.

This chain links TRBV29-1 with TRBJ2-1, with 8 bases aligning to TRBD1. The CDR3 spans 11 residues. The germline V gene encodes CDR1 SQVTM and CDR2 ANQGSEA. With 8 bases clipped from V and 8 bases from J, the junction kept 5 bases outside the gene matches. CDR3 in amino acids: CSTGTGDEQFF. CDR3 DNA: TGCAGCACCGGGACAGGAGATGAGCAGTTCTTC.

This clone has only one observation. The CDR3 protein is CASSPSATGELFF. Here the CDR3 DNA reads TGTGCCAGCAGCCCCTCAGCCACCGGGGAGCTGTTTTTT. The chain employs TRBV7-8 and TRBJ2-2; no clear D. The CDR3 covers 13 residues. Trimming removed 5 bases at V and 4 bases at J, with 8 bases between. Germline V CDR1 and CDR2: SGHVS, FQNEAQ.

The chain has TRBV11-3 and TRBJ2-5; no clear D. Trimming took 0 bases from V and 2 from J, leaving 7 bases between them. In germline, CDR1 is SGHNT, CDR2 YENEEA. The CDR3 runs 14 residues. The chain's CDR3 is CASSLDGVQETQYF. The CDR3 DNA reads as TGTGCCAGCAGCTTAGATGGGGTTCAAGAGACCCAGTACTTC.

This clone came up once. The rearrangement joins TRBV7-6 to TRBJ2-7, with 8 bases identical to TRBD2. J gave up 2 bases and V 5 bases, and 5 bases lay outside the gene matches. CDR1 and CDR2 from the germline V gene are SGHVS and FNYEAQ. The CDR3 has 14 amino acids. The CDR3 is CASSPAGLAYEQYF. In nucleotides, the CDR3 is TGTGCCAGCAGCCCCGCGGGACTAGCCTACGAGCAGTACTTC.

V gene TRBV7-6 combines with J gene TRBJ2-1; D possibly corresponds to TRBD2 (6 bases). Trimming shortened V by 3 bases and J by 7 bases, and 7 bases separated the two germline ends. Germline-derived CDR1 and CDR2 are SGHVS and FNYEAQ. This CDR3 comprises 12 residues. CDR3 DNA sequence: TGTGCCAGCAGCTTCGGGAGTAATGAGCAGTTCTTC. Translating it yields CASSFGSNEQFF.

This sequence joins TRBV7-9 and TRBJ2-7; D perhaps matches TRBD1 (5 bases). Trimming removed 5 bases from V and 3 bases from J, with 17 bases in between. The V gene's germline CDR1 is SEHNR and CDR2 FQNEAQ (reference sequence). This CDR3 is 15 amino acids long. The CDR3 coding sequence is TGTGCCAGCAGCCCCCCGAACCTTGACAGCTACGAGCAGTACTTC. It yields the protein CASSPPNLDSYEQYF. The entire variable domain, with the rest obtained from reference TRBV7-9 and TRBJ2-7, is as follows: DTGVSQNPRHKITKRGQNVTFRCDPISEHNRLYWYRQTLGQGPEFLTYFQNEAQLEKSRLLSDRFSAERPKGSFSTLEIQRTEQGDSAMYLCASSPPNLDSYEQYFGPGTRLTVT.

This clone turned up a few times. V gene TRBV10-3 combines with J gene TRBJ2-7; 7 positions match TRBD1. The ends lost 10 bases at V and 2 bases at J; junction bases unmatched: 14. In germline, CDR1 is ENHRY, CDR2 SYGVKD. The CDR3 runs 15 residues. The CDR3 loop is CATLDPGQDPYEQYF. In nucleotides, the CDR3 is TGTGCCACCCTAGACCCCGGACAGGACCCCTACGAGCAGTACTTC.

The rearrangement uses TRBV7-3 and TRBJ2-1, with 8 bases identical to TRBD1. Germline assignment: CDR1 SGHTA and CDR2 FQGTGA. This CDR3 comprises 15 residues. The junction had 7 bases not matched to a gene; V was cut back by 5 bases and J by 4 bases. CDR3 protein: CASSLAGGAYNEQFF. The CDR3 bases are TGTGCCAGCAGCCTCGCAGGGGGCGCGTACAATGAGCAGTTCTTC. The variable domain in full, completed from reference TRBV7-3 and TRBJ2-1, reads GAGVSQTPSNKVTEKGKYVELRCDPISGHTALYWYRQSLGQGPEFLIYFQGTGAADDSGLPNDRFFAVRPEGSVSTLKIQRTERGDSAVYLCASSLAGGAYNEQFFGPGTRLTVL.

This chain joins TRBV27 and TRBJ2-5, with D possibly matching TRBD2 (5 bases). V lost 5 bases and J 2 bases, leaving 12 bases between the germline ends. Germline V gene sequence: CDR1 MNHEY, CDR2 SMNVEV (reference sequence). The CDR3 extends over 14 amino acids. CDR3 in DNA: TGTGCCAGCAGTCCCACTAGAGGACAAGAGACCCAGTACTTC. It yields the protein CASSPTRGQETQYF.

The chain joins TRBV11-2 to TRBJ2-7, with TRBD1 matching 9 bases. The germline V gene encodes CDR1 SGHAT and CDR2 FQNNGV. This CDR3 contains 15 residues. Trimming removed 4 bases from V and 4 bases from J; junction bases left unmatched: 8. The CDR3 reads CASSSGTGPGYEQYF. CDR3 DNA sequence: TGTGCCAGCAGCTCGGGGACAGGGCCGGGTTACGAGCAGTACTTC.